These 29 T cell receptor beta chains came from one sample sequenced in a study of T cell clones after liver transplantation. Using immunoSEQ multiplex PCR, the repertoire was profiled, and TCRdb retains in-frame clones only, with some absent. The data hold 20,000 to 25,000 clones, with approximately 80% observed a single time. This specimen was CD8+ T cells from blood, taken more than 52 months after liver transplant. All receptors come from a human patient who received a liver transplant. The graft donor may have contributed some T cells.

The chain couples TRBV27 to TRBJ2-6; no clear D. Germline CDR1 is MNHEY and CDR2 is SMNVEV (reference sequence). The CDR3 is 15 amino acids. The germline V and J ends were trimmed by 3 bases and 3 bases, with 9 bases remaining between them. In DNA form, the CDR3 reads TGTGCCAGCAGTTTGCTAGGACGTGGGGCCAACGTCCTGACTTTC. Encoded protein: CASSLLGRGANVLTF.

The chain combines TRBV6-6 with TRBJ1-5, with D unclear. Germline CDR1 and CDR2: MNHNY and SVGAGI (reference sequence). V dropped 9 bases and J dropped 2 bases, with 8 bases sitting between them. The CDR3 loop spans 12 amino acids. The CDR3 here is CASEPGNQPQHF. The CDR3 nucleotides are TGTGCCAGTGAACCTGGCAATCAGCCCCAGCATTTT.

V gene TRBV27 combines with J gene TRBJ2-3; no definite D call. The CDR3 has 13 amino acids. Per the germline V gene, CDR1 is MNHEY and CDR2 is SMNVEV (reference sequence). Trimming removed 5 bases from V and 0 bases from J, with 6 bases in between. The CDR3 loop reads CASSILSTDTQYF. The DNA for the CDR3 is TGTGCCAGCAGTATACTAAGCACAGATACGCAGTATTTT.

The CDR3 sequence is CASSPGGNEQFF. The CDR3, as DNA: TGTGCCAGCAGCCCCGGGGGGAATGAGCAGTTCTTC. J is TRBJ2-1 and V is TRBV7-2; 7 nucleotides align to TRBD2. V gave up 5 bases and J gave up 7 bases; unmatched junction bases: 2. The CDR3 is 12 amino acids. The germline CDR1 and CDR2 sequences are SGHTA and FQGNSA.

The CDR3 sequence is CAWSPGNEQYF. The CDR3 DNA reads TGTGCCTGGAGTCCAGGGAACGAGCAGTACTTC. V is TRBV30 and J is TRBJ2-7; perhaps TRBD1 as D (5 bases). Trimming removed 2 bases at V and 5 bases at J, with 7 bases between. The CDR3 is made up of 11 amino acids. Germline V gives CDR1 GTSNPN, CDR2 SVGIG (reference sequence).

The chain joins TRBV7-9 to TRBJ2-7; 7 bases line up with TRBD1. The CDR3 is 13 amino acids. Trimming cost V 5 bases and J 3 bases; bases outside gene matches: 4. The germline V gene encodes CDR1 SEHNR and CDR2 FQNEAQ (reference sequence). The CDR3, as DNA: TGTGCCAGCAGCGTGGGACAGCTCTACGAGCAGTACTTC. Translation gives CASSVGQLYEQYF.

The chain carries TRBV10-2 and TRBJ2-2, with D perhaps matching TRBD2 (6 bases). With 4 bases removed from V and 1 base from J, the gap between germline ends came to 10 bases. The CDR3 loop spans 15 amino acids. Germline V gene sequence: CDR1 WSHSY, CDR2 SAAADI. As DNA, the CDR3 is TGCGCCAGCAGTGCGATAGCGGAGAACACCGGGGAGCTGTTTTTT. This sequence encodes CASSAIAENTGELFF.

The rearrangement joins TRBV29-1 to TRBJ1-2; unclear D gene. Trimming shortened V by 3 bases and J by 3 bases, and 8 bases separated the two germline ends. CDR1 and CDR2 (germline): SQVTM, ANQGSEA. The CDR3 is 12 amino acids. The CDR3 nucleotides read TGCAGCGTTGACCACAACGACTATGGCTACACCTTC. Protein product: CSVDHNDYGYTF.

This chain connects TRBV10-2 to TRBJ2-1; D ambiguous. The CDR3 is made up of 12 amino acids. Germline V lookup: CDR1 WSHSY, CDR2 SAAADI. V was pared by 1 base and J by 5 bases, with 3 bases between. The CDR3 DNA sequence: TGCGCCAGCAGTGAGTGGGACAATGAGCAGTTCTTC. Encoded protein: CASSEWDNEQFF.

V usage is TRBV4-1 and J usage is TRBJ2-1; 10 nucleotides align to TRBD1. Germline values: CDR1 MGHRA, CDR2 YSYEKL. The CDR3 consists of 17 residues. After removal of 3 bases from V and 5 bases from J, the junction contained 10 bases not matched to a gene. The CDR3 sequence: CASSQVVGQGVHNEQFF. DNA of the CDR3: TGCGCCAGCAGCCAGGTAGTAGGACAGGGGGTCCACAATGAGCAGTTCTTC.

Written as DNA, the CDR3 is TGTGCCAGCAGCCTTCTGGGCCCTAGCACAGATACGCAGTATTTT. As protein: CASSLLGPSTDTQYF. V and J are TRBV7-9 and TRBJ2-3; D gene unclear. CDR1 SEHNR and CDR2 FQNEAQ come from the germline V gene (reference sequence). Trimming removed 5 bases at V and 0 bases at J, with 12 bases between. The CDR3 totals 15 residues.

The chain combines TRBV9 with TRBJ2-3; D is tentatively TRBD1 or TRBD2 (5 bases each). The CDR3 extends over 14 amino acids. The germline V gene has CDR1 SGDLS and CDR2 YYNGEE. Deletions cut 3 bases from V and 4 bases from J, with 12 bases between. CDR3 sequence reads: CASSAGSGPDTQYF. The CDR3 DNA follows: TGTGCCAGCAGCGCGGGATCAGGGCCAGATACGCAGTATTTT.

The genes are TRBV28 and TRBJ2-7; 8 bases match TRBD1. The junction had 3 bases not matched to a gene; V was cut back by 5 bases and J by 3 bases. CDR3 length: 13 amino acids. Per germline, CDR1 MDHEN and CDR2 SYDVKM. The CDR3 DNA reads TGTGCCAGCAGTGATGGGACAGGCTACGAGCAGTACTTC. Its translation is CASSDGTGYEQYF.

The J gene is TRBJ2-3, the V gene TRBV19, with 8 bases that match TRBD2. Trimming took 1 base from V and 5 from J; bases not matched to a gene: 5. This CDR3 is 15 amino acids long. The germline CDR1 and CDR2 sequences are LNHDA and SQIVND (reference sequence). The CDR3 DNA is TGTGCCAGTAGTATAGCGGGGGGGCCTGAAGATACGCAGTATTTT. Translating gives CASSIAGGPEDTQYF.

V is TRBV27 and J is TRBJ1-5, with D perhaps TRBD1 (6 bases). Trimming removed 3 bases at V and 4 bases at J, with 16 bases between. The CDR3 spans 16 residues. From germline, CDR1 is MNHEY and CDR2 SMNVEV (reference sequence). CDR3 loop: CASSFSPAGANQPQHF. The CDR3 DNA is TGTGCCAGCAGTTTCTCCCCGGCGGGGGCTAATCAGCCCCAGCATTTT.

The chain's CDR3 is CASSQVASGGYYNEQFF. CDR3 DNA sequence: TGCGCCAGCAGCCAAGTGGCTAGCGGGGGATATTACAATGAGCAGTTCTTC. The chain links TRBV4-1 to TRBJ2-1; 10 nucleotides align to TRBD2. Trimming took 1 base from V and 4 from J; bases not matched to a gene: 7. The CDR3 is 17 residues long. CDR1 and CDR2 (germline): MGHRA, YSYEKL.

The chain uses TRBV4-1 and TRBJ2-1, with 15 nucleotides matching TRBD2. The CDR3 length is 19 residues. V was clipped by 3 bases and J by 0 bases; unmatched bases: 6. Per germline, CDR1 MGHRA and CDR2 YSYEKL. The CDR3 loop is CASSHGLGLAGGSYNEQFF. In DNA, the CDR3 is TGCGCCAGCAGCCACGGGTTGGGACTAGCGGGGGGCTCCTACAATGAGCAGTTCTTC.

V is TRBV5-4 and J is TRBJ1-1; the D gene is possibly TRBD1 (6 bases). V gave up 3 bases and J gave up 0 bases, with 12 bases separating them. The CDR3 sequence is 15 residues long. CDR1 SGHNT and CDR2 YYREEE come from the germline V gene (reference sequence). The CDR3 here is CASSSGGGMNTEAFF. DNA of the CDR3: TGTGCCAGCAGCTCCGGAGGGGGGATGAACACTGAAGCTTTCTTT.

This chain links TRBV10-3 with TRBJ1-1; D might be TRBD1 (5 bases). Trimming removed 6 bases at V and 4 bases at J, with 15 bases between. The CDR3 consists of 14 residues. Germline CDR1 and CDR2: ENHRY and SYGVKD. In nucleotides, the CDR3 is TGTGCCATCAGGCCCCCCGGGGCCTCCACTGAAGCTTTCTTT. Protein sequence: CAIRPPGASTEAFF.

This chain uses TRBV14 with TRBJ2-1; D possibly matches TRBD1 or TRBD2 (6 bases each). CDR3 length: 16 amino acids. Germline V gene sequence: CDR1 SGHDN, CDR2 FVKESK. Trimming took 4 bases from V and 4 from J, leaving 17 bases between them. The CDR3 region has the DNA TGTGCCAGCAGCCGTTTGCGGGACACAACATACAATGAGCAGTTCTTC. This sequence encodes CASSRLRDTTYNEQFF.

V is TRBV4-2 and J is TRBJ2-7, with a weak D call TRBD1 (6 bases). CDR3 length: 14 amino acids. The germline V gene has CDR1 LGHNA and CDR2 YNFKEQ. V lost 5 bases and J 4 bases, leaving 15 bases between the germline ends. CDR3 sequence: CASSLQGTDYEQYF. CDR3 DNA: TGTGCCAGCAGCTTACAGGGAACAGATTACGAGCAGTACTTC.

This clone is medium-sized (0.01 to 0.1%) by share. This chain uses TRBV5-4 with TRBJ2-7; perhaps TRBD1 as D (7 bases). CDR1 is SGHNT and CDR2 is YYREEE in the germline V gene (reference sequence). V was trimmed by 0 bases and J by 3 bases, leaving 13 bases between them. There are 15 residues in the CDR3. CDR3 sequence: CASSLGRGPYYEQYF. In DNA, the CDR3 is TGTGCCAGCAGCTTGGGGAGGGGGCCTTACTACGAGCAGTACTTC.

The rearrangement uses TRBV4-1 and TRBJ1-4; D ambiguous. The CDR3 contains 13 residues. Germline CDR1 and CDR2: MGHRA and YSYEKL. Trimming pared 1 base from V and 8 bases from J, leaving 8 bases between. The CDR3: CASSQGAGEKLFF. CDR3 nucleotides: TGCGCCAGCAGCCAAGGGGCGGGAGAAAAACTGTTTTTT.

This chain links TRBV25-1 with TRBJ1-5; D is unresolved. V lost 3 bases to trimming and J lost 3 bases, with 3 bases between them. This CDR3 is built from 12 residues. Germline CDR1 is MGHDK and CDR2 is SYGVNS. The CDR3 nucleotides read TGTGCCAGCAGTGAGGACAATCAGCCCCAGCATTTT. The encoded protein is CASSEDNQPQHF.

The CDR3 sequence: CASSLVGGEANEQFF. The CDR3, as DNA: TGTGCCAGCAGCTTAGTGGGGGGGGAAGCCAATGAGCAGTTCTTC. The chain uses TRBV7-9 and TRBJ2-1, with TRBD2 matching 7 bases. The trim removed 1 base at V and 6 bases at J, leaving 6 bases unmatched. The germline gives CDR1 SEHNR, CDR2 FQNEAQ (reference sequence). The CDR3 sequence is 15 residues long.

The chain has TRBV27 and TRBJ2-7, with D unresolved. The CDR3 contains 12 residues. V lost 5 bases, J lost 4 bases, and 9 bases lay in between. Germline lookup yields CDR1 MNHEY and CDR2 SMNVEV (reference sequence). This chain's CDR3 is CASSPGPYEQYF. The CDR3, as DNA: TGTGCCAGCAGTCCCGGGCCGTACGAGCAGTACTTC.

This clone was observed a handful of times. The chain is built from TRBV28 and TRBJ1-2, with TRBD1 matching 8 bases. With V trimmed by 7 bases and J by 7 bases, 14 bases remained unmatched. Germline CDR1 is MDHEN and CDR2 is SYDVKM. The CDR3 is 15 amino acids. The CDR3 protein is CASILTGAGGGGYTF. The CDR3 nucleotides are TGTGCCAGCATCCTGACAGGGGCGGGGGGAGGTGGCTACACCTTC.

The V call is TRBV10-3, the J call TRBJ1-5, with 9 nucleotides matching TRBD1. This CDR3 spans 14 amino acids. From germline, CDR1 is ENHRY and CDR2 SYGVKD. V shed 5 bases, J shed 7 bases, and the junction held 6 bases outside the gene matches. CDR3 sequence: CAISQETGGQPQHF. Written as DNA, the CDR3 is TGTGCCATCAGTCAGGAGACAGGGGGACAGCCCCAGCATTTT.

This chain uses TRBV6-4 with TRBJ2-3, with D possibly being TRBD1 (5 bases). Germline V gene sequence: CDR1 MRHNA, CDR2 SNTAGT. The V and J ends lost 4 bases and 2 bases respectively, with 7 bases between them. The CDR3 is made up of 13 amino acids. The CDR3 sequence is CASSGTNTDTQYF. CDR3 nucleotides: TGTGCCAGCAGTGGGACAAACACAGATACGCAGTATTTT.